This is a list of T cell receptor beta chains from one sample in a study of T-cell memory formation after mild COVID-19. TCRdb re-derived calls from the 5' RACE reads in MiXCR, one entry per CDR3 protein. This repertoire shows some 82,000 distinct CDR3 sequences, around 13% found once; its top ten account for 41%. Sequences were obtained from PBMCs or a T cell subset sorted from them (not recorded which). Receptors originate from a man aged 18 to 30 who had mild COVID-19 (a few samples of this study predate the infection). Cell type and time point are not known. The CDR3 runs from the conserved cysteine through the conserved F or W. D genes are given only for firm matches. A clone size is listed for some rows: how often the clone was seen (once, few, many), or a class if it is expanded.

clone_size: NA; v_call: TRBV4-1; d_call: NA; j_call: TRBJ2-7; cdr3_nt: TGCGCCAGCAGCCCCGGGACATTCACCTACGAGCAGTACTTC; cdr3_aa: CASSPGTFTYEQYF
clone_size: NA; v_call: TRBV12-5; d_call: TRBD1; j_call: TRBJ2-3; cdr3_nt: TGTGCTAGTGCCGGGACAGGCGCTATAGCAGATACGCAGTATTTT; cdr3_aa: CASAGTGAIADTQYF
clone_size: NA; v_call: TRBV19; d_call: TRBD1; j_call: TRBJ1-5; cdr3_nt: TGTGCCACCACTTTCTCCGGGACAGGGGGCGGTGGCAATCAGCCCCAGCATTTT; cdr3_aa: CATTFSGTGGGGNQPQHF
clone_size: NA; v_call: TRBV29-1; d_call: NA; j_call: TRBJ1-2; cdr3_nt: TGCAGCGTTGAAGCGAGGGACACGTACTATGGCTACACCTTC; cdr3_aa: CSVEARDTYYGYTF
clone_size: NA; v_call: TRBV7-9; d_call: NA; j_call: TRBJ1-4; cdr3_nt: TGTGCCAGCAGCTCTTCGAACAGGGCGCGGGAAAAACTGTTTTTT; cdr3_aa: CASSSSNRAREKLFF
clone_size: NA; v_call: TRBV4-3; d_call: NA; j_call: TRBJ2-5; cdr3_nt: TGCGCCAGCAGCCAAGACTCGCGGGCACAAGAGACCCAGTACTTC; cdr3_aa: CASSQDSRAQETQYF
clone_size: few; v_call: TRBV27; d_call: NA; j_call: TRBJ2-1; cdr3_nt: TGTGCCAGCAGTCCCGACACATACAATGAGCAGTTCTTC; cdr3_aa: CASSPDTYNEQFF
clone_size: many; v_call: TRBV20-1; d_call: NA; j_call: TRBJ2-7; cdr3_nt: TGCAGTGCTAGTTATAACTCCTACGAGCAGTACTTC; cdr3_aa: CSASYNSYEQYF
clone_size: few; v_call: TRBV6-1; d_call: NA; j_call: TRBJ1-5; cdr3_nt: TGTGCCAGCAGACGAGACAGTTTTCAGCCCCAGCATTTT; cdr3_aa: CASRRDSFQPQHF
clone_size: few; v_call: TRBV19; d_call: TRBD1; j_call: TRBJ1-4; cdr3_nt: TGTGCCAGTACCCCTGACAGGGCGGGCGTAACTAATGAAAAACTGTTTTTT; cdr3_aa: CASTPDRAGVTNEKLFF
clone_size: many; v_call: TRBV9; d_call: TRBD2; j_call: TRBJ2-1; cdr3_nt: TGTGCCAGCAGCGTAGAGGGGCTAGCGGGGGCCAATGAGCAGTTCTTC; cdr3_aa: CASSVEGLAGANEQFF
clone_size: NA; v_call: TRBV29-1; d_call: TRBD2; j_call: TRBJ2-5; cdr3_nt: TGCAGCGTTGAAATAGCGGGGGGCCTGGAGACCCAGTACTTC; cdr3_aa: CSVEIAGGLETQYF
clone_size: NA; v_call: TRBV27; d_call: NA; j_call: TRBJ2-3; cdr3_nt: TGTGCCAGCAGTTCCCTATCAAGTGGCACAGATACGCAGTATTTT; cdr3_aa: CASSSLSSGTDTQYF
clone_size: NA; v_call: TRBV11-2; d_call: NA; j_call: TRBJ1-1; cdr3_nt: TGTGCCAGCAGCACCGGGCCTCCTGAAGCTTTCTTT; cdr3_aa: CASSTGPPEAFF
clone_size: NA; v_call: TRBV6-5; d_call: NA; j_call: TRBJ2-2; cdr3_nt: TGTGCCAGCACCAGATCTTGGGGGCAGGGGCGGACCGGGGAGCTGTTTTTT; cdr3_aa: CASTRSWGQGRTGELFF
clone_size: few; v_call: TRBV6-5; d_call: NA; j_call: TRBJ2-2; cdr3_nt: TGTGCCAGCAGTTACTCGACAGAGAACACCGGGGAGCTGTTTTTT; cdr3_aa: CASSYSTENTGELFF
clone_size: few; v_call: TRBV14; d_call: NA; j_call: TRBJ2-3; cdr3_nt: TGTGCCAGCAGCCAAGAAGATCGGGACTTCCCAGATACGCAGTATTTT; cdr3_aa: CASSQEDRDFPDTQYF
clone_size: NA; v_call: TRBV6-5; d_call: NA; j_call: TRBJ2-5; cdr3_nt: TGTGCCAGCAGTTACCACTTGGGTTTAGAGACCCAGTACTTC; cdr3_aa: CASSYHLGLETQYF
clone_size: NA; v_call: TRBV27; d_call: TRBD1; j_call: TRBJ2-7; cdr3_nt: TGTGCCAGCAGTTTAACACAGGGGAGTTCCTACGAGCAGTACTTC; cdr3_aa: CASSLTQGSSYEQYF
clone_size: many; v_call: TRBV20-1; d_call: TRBD2; j_call: TRBJ2-5; cdr3_nt: TGCAGCGCCGGGACTAGCCCTGATGGAGGGACCCAGTACTTC; cdr3_aa: CSAGTSPDGGTQYF
clone_size: NA; v_call: TRBV12-3/TRBV12-4; d_call: TRBD1; j_call: TRBJ2-3; cdr3_nt: TGTGCCAGCAGTCCTCCCGGACAGGGGTCAGATACGCAGTATTTT; cdr3_aa: CASSPPGQGSDTQYF
clone_size: NA; v_call: TRBV9; d_call: TRBD1; j_call: TRBJ1-5; cdr3_nt: TGTGCCAGCAGCGTAGAAAGGATTCCGGGACAGGACCTCAATCAGCCCCAGCATTTT; cdr3_aa: CASSVERIPGQDLNQPQHF
clone_size: many; v_call: TRBV7-2; d_call: TRBD1; j_call: TRBJ2-5; cdr3_nt: TGTGCCAGCAGCCTCTGGACAGGGGAAGAGACCCAGTACTTC; cdr3_aa: CASSLWTGEETQYF
clone_size: many; v_call: TRBV7-6; d_call: NA; j_call: TRBJ2-7; cdr3_nt: TGTGCCAGCAACCCGCTGGGGCGCGAGCAGTACTTC; cdr3_aa: CASNPLGREQYF
clone_size: NA; v_call: TRBV5-1; d_call: NA; j_call: TRBJ1-1; cdr3_nt: TGCGCCAGCAGCTTGGAGGGGCCGAACACTGAAGCTTTCTTT; cdr3_aa: CASSLEGPNTEAFF
clone_size: NA; v_call: TRBV12-5; d_call: TRBD1; j_call: TRBJ1-4; cdr3_nt: TGTGCTAGTGGGATGGGACAGGCTGACGAAAAACTGTTTTTT; cdr3_aa: CASGMGQADEKLFF
clone_size: NA; v_call: TRBV15; d_call: NA; j_call: TRBJ2-1; cdr3_nt: TGTGCCACCAGCACACACAATGAGCAGTTCTTC; cdr3_aa: CATSTHNEQFF